The rows below give T cell receptor beta chains drawn from one sample of a study of blood T cell repertoires in COVID-19. The data were produced by immunoSEQ multiplex PCR, yet TCRdb's version contains in-frame clones alone and is incomplete. The profile shows about 180,000 clones, 86% of them singletons. Sequenced sample: peripheral blood. All receptors come from a woman in her thirties with active or convalescent COVID-19. Both conserved end residues are part of each CDR3. Fields, in order: clone size, J gene, CDR3 length, D gene, V gene, CDR3 DNA, CDR3 protein. A D gene is named only where the DNA matches it firmly. The listing skips clone size in some rows; elsewhere it reads once, few, many or a size class.

. | TRBJ2-3 | 18 | . | TRBV13 | TGTGCCAGCAGCTATAAGGTTCGGGGGTGGACGCCCACAGATACGCAGTATTTT | CASSYKVRGWTPTDTQYF
. | TRBJ2-5 | 15 | TRBD2 | TRBV7-8 | TGTGCCAGCAGCCCGAGGACTAGCGGGGTAGAGACCCAGTACTTC | CASSPRTSGVETQYF
once | TRBJ2-7 | 11 | . | TRBV5-1 | TGCGCCAGCAGCTTACAGGGTGAGCAGTACTTC | CASSLQGEQYF
. | TRBJ2-7 | 16 | TRBD1 | TRBV10-1 | TGCGCCAGCATTCCCAGACCGGGACAGGGCCCCTACGAGCAGTACTTC | CASIPRPGQGPYEQYF
. | TRBJ2-7 | 14 | . | TRBV10-3 | TGTGCCATCAGTGGGGGACTTAAATCCTACGAGCAGTACTTC | CAISGGLKSYEQYF
. | TRBJ2-5 | 15 | . | TRBV7-9 | TGTGCCAGCAGCTACCCTGTTTCGGGCCAAGAGACCCAGTACTTC | CASSYPVSGQETQYF
. | TRBJ2-1 | 16 | TRBD1 | TRBV24-1 | TGTGCCACCAGTGACGCGGGACAGGGGGCCGTCAATGAGCAGTTCTTC | CATSDAGQGAVNEQFF
. | TRBJ2-1 | 20 | TRBD2 | TRBV5-1 | TGCGCCAGCAGCACCGGTATACTAGCGGGAGCGACCAAAGACTACAATGAGCAGTTCTTC | CASSTGILAGATKDYNEQFF
. | TRBJ1-1 | 13 | . | TRBV27 | TGTGCCAGCGCGGGAGTCATGAACACTGAAGCTTTCTTT | CASAGVMNTEAFF
. | TRBJ2-6 | 17 | TRBD1 | TRBV18 | TGTGCCAGCTCACCTGGACAGGGGGCGAGTGGGGCCAACGTCCTGACTTTC | CASSPGQGASGANVLTF
. | TRBJ2-1 | 15 | . | TRBV6-5 | TGTGCCAGCAGTTACTCGCGGAGTTTGGCCGATGAGCAGTTCTTC | CASSYSRSLADEQFF